This T cell receptor (beta chain) was identified during a study of CXCR3-negative and CXCR3-positive naive CD8 T cells. Points from the study as a whole: Upon cryopreservation, CXCR3 expression partially decreased, and most assays used fresh PBMCs.

The libraries of TRB cDNA were constructed through 5' RACE using UMI labels. With the 5' RACE reads reprocessed, TCRdb shows one record per CDR3 protein and no DNA. The sample shows fewer than 60,000 distinct CDR3 sequences, and about 1.6% sits with its ten largest clones. This CDR3 region has 13 residues. Germline V gene lookup returns CDR1 MDHEN and CDR2 SYDVKM. About this clonotype: The antigen remains unidentified.

The clonotype was recovered from a human donor in good health. Some clones in this sample may be carry-over from other donors' samples. Sequenced input: naive CXCR3- CD8+ T cells from blood. Subset here: CD45RO-CCR7+CD27+CD95- naive CD8+ T cells lacking CXCR3 (TNR3-). The chain uses TRBV28 and TRBJ2-2; checking the TCRdb D call of TRBD1 is not possible without DNA. This chain's CDR3 is CASSFRGAGELFF.